The 7 T cell receptor beta chains reported below all come from one sample, sequenced in a study of blood T cell repertoires in COVID-19. Libraries were prepared by immunoSEQ multiplex PCR; TCRdb keeps only in-frame clonotypes and omits some of them. The sample has about 150,000 clones; around 85% are singletons. The sequenced sample consisted of peripheral blood. The receptors come from a woman in her sixties or seventies with acute or convalescent COVID-19.

Only a few counts were recorded for this clone. The chain employs TRBV5-1 and TRBJ2-3, with 14 nucleotides matching TRBD2. The V gene end was trimmed by 1 base and the J gene end by 3 bases; junction bases not matched to a gene: 4. CDR1 is SGHRS and CDR2 is YFSETQ in the germline V gene. The CDR3 runs 17 residues. For the CDR3, the DNA is TGCGCCAGCAGCTTGCAGGGACTAGCGGGGGTAACAGATACGCAGTATTTT. It is translated as CASSLQGLAGVTDTQYF.

The rearrangement links TRBV4-1 to TRBJ2-7, with D maybe TRBD2 (6 bases). CDR1 is MGHRA, CDR2 YSYEKL, per germline. Trimming pared 4 bases from V and 4 bases from J, leaving 14 bases between. This CDR3 has 14 residues. DNA of the CDR3: TGCGCCAGCAGCCCCCGGGGGTCTACTTACGAGCAGTACTTC. It specifies CASSPRGSTYEQYF.

The chain joins TRBV5-1 to TRBJ1-1; TRBD1 might be the D (6 bases). With 3 bases removed from V and 6 bases from J, the gap between germline ends came to 15 bases. This CDR3 is built from 14 residues. Germline loops: CDR1 SGHRS, CDR2 YFSETQ. The CDR3 DNA reads as TGCGCCAGCAGCTACCTGAACAGGGCAGCTGAAGCTTTCTTT. Its translation is CASSYLNRAAEAFF.

The J gene is TRBJ2-1, the V gene TRBV29-1, with 8 bases lining up with TRBD1. This CDR3 is 15 amino acids long. Losses at the gene ends were 3 bases for V and 5 bases for J; bases not matched to a gene: 9. Per the germline V gene, CDR1 is SQVTM and CDR2 is ANQGSEA. The CDR3 loop reads CSVDIRDRINNEQFF. The CDR3 DNA reads as TGCAGCGTTGATATCCGGGACAGGATAAACAATGAGCAGTTCTTC.

The CDR3 loop is CASSYGGYSQETQYF. CDR3 nucleotides: TGTGCCAGCAGTTACGGCGGCTACTCCCAAGAGACCCAGTACTTC. The gene calls are TRBV6-5 and TRBJ2-5; D gene uncertain. V dropped 2 bases and J dropped 1 base, with 11 bases sitting between them. CDR3 length equals 15 residues. Germline CDR1 MNHEY, CDR2 SVGAGI.

This chain uses TRBV4-2 with TRBJ2-3; TRBD2 agrees at 13 bases. This CDR3 region has 19 residues. Trimming took 4 bases from V and 1 from J; bases not matched to a gene: 11. The germline CDR1 and CDR2 sequences are LGHNA and YNFKEQ. CDR3 coding DNA: TGTGCCAGCAGCCCTAGGCTACTAGCGGGGGGGCGGGGCACAGATACGCAGTATTTT. Protein sequence: CASSPRLLAGGRGTDTQYF.

A word on this clone: One end of the junction does not line up with germline, which may come from a read error. V gene TRBV7-7 combines with J gene TRBJ2-1; 9 bases agree with TRBD1. The germline V gene has CDR1 SSHAT and CDR2 FNYEAQ (reference sequence). The CDR3 is 16 amino acids. The CDR3 here is CASSARDRAPYNEQFF. In nucleotides, the CDR3 is TGTGCTAGCAGCGCCAGGGACAGGGCACCCTACAATGAGCAGTTCTTC.